This TCR beta chain is drawn from a study of blood T cells in healthy people across ages. This clonotype has more than one count but fewer than ten. Drawn from each donor were approximately 9.2 milliliters of peripheral blood. Every sample had a minimum of 6.5 million PBMCs isolated. Trimming took off 0 bases at V and 4 bases at J, with 15 bases between the two ends. Germline V gene data show CDR1 as LGHNA and CDR2 as YNFKEQ. The CDR3 covers 16 residues. Sample-barcoded 5' priming and a J-beta primer mix drove a second PCR of about 6 to 12 cycles. Paired-end reads containing CDR3 totaled no fewer than 2.5 million for each sample. Using its own MiXCR run on the 5' RACE reads, TCRdb lists one record per CDR3 protein. The sample comprises around 900,000 distinct CDR3 sequences, roughly 50% of which are singletons, and roughly 23% rests with the top ten.

This receptor was taken from a woman in her fifties or sixties in good health. The specimen was blood. The rearrangement uses TRBV4-2 and TRBJ2-5; tentatively, D is TRBD2 (8 bases). The CDR3 nucleotides are TGTGCCAGCAGCCAAGACGGGAGGGGGCGGATAGAGACCCAGTACTTC. Protein: CASSQDGRGRIETQYF.